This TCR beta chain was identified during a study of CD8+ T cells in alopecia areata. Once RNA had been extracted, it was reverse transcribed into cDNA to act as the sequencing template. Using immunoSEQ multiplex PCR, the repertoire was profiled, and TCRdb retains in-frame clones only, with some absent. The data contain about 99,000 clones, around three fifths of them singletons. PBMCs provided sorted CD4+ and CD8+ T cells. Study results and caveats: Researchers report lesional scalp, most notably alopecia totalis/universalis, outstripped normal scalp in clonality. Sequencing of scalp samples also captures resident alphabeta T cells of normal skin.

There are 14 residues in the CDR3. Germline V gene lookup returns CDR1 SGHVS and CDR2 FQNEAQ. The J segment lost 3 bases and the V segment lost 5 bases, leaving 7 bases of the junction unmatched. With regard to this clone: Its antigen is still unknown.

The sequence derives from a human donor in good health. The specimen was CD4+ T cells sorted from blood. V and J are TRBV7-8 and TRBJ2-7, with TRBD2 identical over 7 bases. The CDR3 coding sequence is TGTGCCAGCAGCCAACTTGGGGACTACTACGAGCAGTACTTC. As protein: CASSQLGDYYEQYF.